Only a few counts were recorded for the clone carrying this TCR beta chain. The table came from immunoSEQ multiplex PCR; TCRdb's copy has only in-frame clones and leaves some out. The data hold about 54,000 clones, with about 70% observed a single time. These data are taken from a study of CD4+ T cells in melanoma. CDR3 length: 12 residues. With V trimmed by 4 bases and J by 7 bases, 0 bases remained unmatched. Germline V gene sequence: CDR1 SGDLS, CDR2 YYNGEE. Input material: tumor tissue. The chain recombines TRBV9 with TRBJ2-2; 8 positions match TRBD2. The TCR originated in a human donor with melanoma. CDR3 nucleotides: TGTGCCAGCAGCCTAGCGGGCGGGGAGCTGTTTTTT. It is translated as CASSLAGGELFF.